These T cell receptor beta chains were read from a single sample in a study of neurological immune-mediated disorders. One entry per CDR3 protein, called by TCRdb with MiXCR from the 5' RACE reads. This sample yields more than 15,000 distinct CDR3 sequences, of which about 10% are seen a single time; approximately 28% belongs to the top ten. The sample comprised CD8+ T cells from blood. The source of these receptors is a woman aged 45-60 years in good health. Each CDR3 is given with its conserved first and last residue. The D gene is left open where the match is weak. Some rows have no size entry. The others give once, few or many, or a class for an expanded clone.

CDR3 DNA,CDR3 protein,D gene,J gene,clone size,V gene
TGTGCCAGTAGTATCGAGAATGAGCAGTTCTTC,CASSIENEQFF,-,TRBJ2-1,-,TRBV19
TGTGTCAGCACCGGGGCTAGCGGGTCTAGCACAGATACGCAGTATTTT,CVSTGASGSSTDTQYF,TRBD2,TRBJ2-3,few,TRBV18
TGTGCCAGCAGTCCCACGTTGAACACTGAAGCTTTCTTT,CASSPTLNTEAFF,-,TRBJ1-1,many,TRBV4-2
TGTGCCAGCAGTGATTTGGGAGCCAGGATAAAAGTACGTGGAGCTTTCTTT,CASSDLGARIKVRGAFF,-,TRBJ1-1,many,TRBV12-3/TRBV12-4
TGCAGTGCAAGAAGACTAGCGGGAGGCCCAACTGAGACAGATACGCAGTATTTT,CSARRLAGGPTETDTQYF,TRBD2,TRBJ2-3,many,TRBV20-1
TGCAGTGCTGAGGAGGCAGACCCTGAAGCTTTCTTT,CSAEEADPEAFF,-,TRBJ1-1,many,TRBV20-1
TGTGCCAGCAAACCCAACTCGGTCCAGGCTAGCGAGCAGTACTTC,CASKPNSVQASEQYF,-,TRBJ2-7,many,TRBV27
TGTGCCAGCAGCTTCGGACAGACCGGGGAGCTGTTTTTT,CASSFGQTGELFF,-,TRBJ2-2,many,TRBV9
TGTGCCAGCGGAACAGGGGATTTCCACGAGCAGTACTTC,CASGTGDFHEQYF,TRBD1,TRBJ2-7,many,TRBV6-2/TRBV6-3
TGTGCCAGCTCACCACTTACAGGGGAGGTTAACTATGGCTACACCTTC,CASSPLTGEVNYGYTF,TRBD1,TRBJ1-2,-,TRBV18
TGCACCGCTACGGACAGCGTGAACACTGAAGCTTTCTTT,CTATDSVNTEAFF,-,TRBJ1-1,many,TRBV20-1
TGTGCCAGCAGTTTAAGAGGGAGGGACACTGAAGCTTTCTTT,CASSLRGRDTEAFF,-,TRBJ1-1,many,TRBV28
TGCAGTGCTCGCCGACTAGATTCCGGGGAGCTGTTTTTT,CSARRLDSGELFF,-,TRBJ2-2,many,TRBV20-1
TGCAGTGCTAGAGTAAGAGGGAAAGGAGAGACCCAGTACTTC,CSARVRGKGETQYF,-,TRBJ2-5,-,TRBV20-1
TGCAGTGCTAGAGAGAGGCAGGGAGTCCAGTACTTC,CSARERQGVQYF,-,TRBJ2-7,many,TRBV20-1
TGTGCCAGCAGCCCCGGGGGAGGGGAGCTGTTTTTT,CASSPGGGELFF,-,TRBJ2-2,many,TRBV6-2/TRBV6-3
TGCGCCAGCATTCGGGACGTTGGAGCCTACGAGCAGTACTTC,CASIRDVGAYEQYF,-,TRBJ2-7,many,TRBV5-1
TGTGCCAGCAGCTTGGGGGTTGAGCAGTTCTTC,CASSLGVEQFF,-,TRBJ2-1,many,TRBV5-6
TGTGCCAGCAGTTACTCGATCGGAGGAAATGAGCAGTTCTTC,CASSYSIGGNEQFF,-,TRBJ2-1,many,TRBV6-6
TGTGCCAGCAGCCATTCCCTGGGAGGCACCATATATTTT,CASSHSLGGTIYF,-,TRBJ1-3,-,TRBV12-3/TRBV12-4
TGTGCCAGCAGCCGAGGTGGGAAGGGGAAGAGTCAGCCCCAGCATTTT,CASSRGGKGKSQPQHF,-,TRBJ1-5,-,TRBV14
TGCAGTGCTACCGGGACTTCGAACCTAGCCCCCTTTGTCGACGAGCAGTACTTC,CSATGTSNLAPFVDEQYF,-,TRBJ2-7,many,TRBV20-1
TGCGCCAGCAGCTTGGATGTCGGGAGCTCCTTTTACGAGCAGTACTTC,CASSLDVGSSFYEQYF,-,TRBJ2-7,many,TRBV5-1
TGTGCCAGCAGCTTGGACAGGGGGAACACTGAAGCTTTCTTT,CASSLDRGNTEAFF,TRBD1,TRBJ1-1,many,TRBV5-6
TGCAGTGCTAGGGGACATCCGAGCTCCTACAATGAGCAGTTCTTC,CSARGHPSSYNEQFF,-,TRBJ2-1,many,TRBV20-1
TGTGCCAGCAGCCCCCCCTCGGCAGGAGCTAACTATGGCTACACCTTC,CASSPPSAGANYGYTF,-,TRBJ1-2,many,TRBV7-2
TGTGCCAGCAGCTTACGGCTAGCTCTTGACGAGCAGTACTTC,CASSLRLALDEQYF,-,TRBJ2-7,many,TRBV7-2
TGTGCCAGCTCACTAAGCAACAATCAGCCCCAGCATTTT,CASSLSNNQPQHF,-,TRBJ1-5,many,TRBV18
TGCGCCAGCAGCCAAGCGAACTACAATGAGCAGTTCTTC,CASSQANYNEQFF,-,TRBJ2-1,many,TRBV4-1
TGTGCCAGCAGCTCCTCGCAACTATACAATGAGCAGTTCTTC,CASSSSQLYNEQFF,-,TRBJ2-1,many,TRBV7-3
TGCAGCGGAGACGGACTAGCGGAGTACAATGAGCAGTTCTTC,CSGDGLAEYNEQFF,TRBD2,TRBJ2-1,many,TRBV29-1
TGTGCCAGCAGCGCCGGGGCTAGCGGCTCCTACGAGCAGTACTTC,CASSAGASGSYEQYF,TRBD2,TRBJ2-7,many,TRBV9
TGCAGTGCTAGAAATAGCGAAAACACAGATACGCAGTATTTT,CSARNSENTDTQYF,-,TRBJ2-3,-,TRBV20-1
TGCGCCAGCAGCTTGAAAGGGGCGCGGGAGCAGTACTTC,CASSLKGAREQYF,-,TRBJ2-7,many,TRBV5-1
TGTGCCAGCAGCCAGATTACAGATCACTATAGCAATCAGCCCCAGCATTTT,CASSQITDHYSNQPQHF,-,TRBJ1-5,many,TRBV7-2
TGTGCCAGCGGGACCTCGGGGAGGACAGATACGCAGTATTTT,CASGTSGRTDTQYF,-,TRBJ2-3,many,TRBV27
TGTGCCAGCAGTCCACCGATGGGACTAGGGTCCGGGGAGCTGTTTTTT,CASSPPMGLGSGELFF,TRBD2,TRBJ2-2,many,TRBV7-9
TGCAGTGCTTCCTCCGGACAGGGAGGGTTGGAAAAACTGTTTTTT,CSASSGQGGLEKLFF,TRBD1,TRBJ1-4,many,TRBV20-1
TGTGCCAGCAGTAAGCGGTTCCCCAATGAGCAGTTCTTC,CASSKRFPNEQFF,-,TRBJ2-1,many,TRBV6-5
TGTGCCAGCAGGCCCACAGGGACCTACGAGCAGTACTTC,CASRPTGTYEQYF,-,TRBJ2-7,-,TRBV6-1
TGTGCCACCAGCAGAGATCGTGGAATTAGCAATCAGCCCCAGCATTTT,CATSRDRGISNQPQHF,-,TRBJ1-5,many,TRBV15
TGTGCCACCCAGGACGAGAGTGAAAAACTGTTTTTT,CATQDESEKLFF,-,TRBJ1-4,many,TRBV6-5
TGTGCCAGCAGCCAATCCCCCGGGACTAGCGCAAGCTCCTACAATGAGCAGTTCTTC,CASSQSPGTSASSYNEQFF,TRBD2,TRBJ2-1,many,TRBV7-2
TGTGCCATCAGTGACGGGGGCCATAACAATGAGCAGTTCTTC,CAISDGGHNNEQFF,-,TRBJ2-1,many,TRBV10-3
TGTGCCAGCTCCTCCGGGTGGGCAGATACGCAGTATTTT,CASSSGWADTQYF,-,TRBJ2-3,many,TRBV7-6
TGTGCCAGCACCGGACTAGCGGCCGGGGAGCTGTTTTTT,CASTGLAAGELFF,TRBD2,TRBJ2-2,many,TRBV13
TGTGCCAGCAGCTTAGGCTACTCGGGGAAATACGAGCAGTACTTC,CASSLGYSGKYEQYF,-,TRBJ2-7,many,TRBV7-2
TGTGCCAGCAACCCAGGGACCGTGAACACTGAAGCTTTCTTT,CASNPGTVNTEAFF,-,TRBJ1-1,many,TRBV27
TGTGCCAGTACCCCCCCGGGACAGGGGAGTGAAAAACTGTTTTTT,CASTPPGQGSEKLFF,TRBD1,TRBJ1-4,many,TRBV19